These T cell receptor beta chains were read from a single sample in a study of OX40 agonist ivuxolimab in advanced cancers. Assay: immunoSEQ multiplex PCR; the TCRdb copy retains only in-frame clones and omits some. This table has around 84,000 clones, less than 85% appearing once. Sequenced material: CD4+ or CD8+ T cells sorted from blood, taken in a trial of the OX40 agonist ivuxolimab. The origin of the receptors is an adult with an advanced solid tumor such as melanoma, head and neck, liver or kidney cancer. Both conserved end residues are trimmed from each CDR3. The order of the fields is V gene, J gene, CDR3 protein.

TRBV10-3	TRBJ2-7	AIRPGQGPSYEQY
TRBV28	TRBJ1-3	ASSELRPMTGGRGNTIY
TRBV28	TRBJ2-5	ASSKTSRIGRGYRETQY
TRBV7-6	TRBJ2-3	ASSSQQIDTQY
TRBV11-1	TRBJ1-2	ASSGRGGYT
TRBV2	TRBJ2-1	ASDTYNEQF
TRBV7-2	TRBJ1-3	ASSLHSGNTIY
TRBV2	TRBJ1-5	ASSDMGVNQPQH
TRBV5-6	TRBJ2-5	ASSLRDSLTQY
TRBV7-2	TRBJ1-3	ASSHRSSYSGNTIY
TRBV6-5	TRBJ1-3	ASRQGLLTGNTIY
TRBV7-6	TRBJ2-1	ASSLDTYNEQF
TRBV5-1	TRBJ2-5	ASSLVPGRATETQY
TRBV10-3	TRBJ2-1	AISEPTSGMSYNEQF
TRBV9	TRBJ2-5	ASSVDSGVWETQY
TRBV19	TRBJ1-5	ASTGTGNQPQH
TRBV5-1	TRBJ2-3	ASSLGGGRMNTQY
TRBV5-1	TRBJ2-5	ASSLSTSGSEKTQY
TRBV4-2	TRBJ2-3	ASSQDSRNTQY
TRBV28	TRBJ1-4	ASNGAIRGEKLF
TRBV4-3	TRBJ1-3	ASTTDISSGNTIY
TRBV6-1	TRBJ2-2	ASTGEGTGELF
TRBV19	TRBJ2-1	ASSSGTGQF
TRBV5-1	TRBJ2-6	ASRRTQGGSGANVLT
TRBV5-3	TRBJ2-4	ARSPGQGRAKNIQY
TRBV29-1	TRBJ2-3	SGWEGTDTQY
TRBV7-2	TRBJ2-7	ASSLVSGPSYEQY
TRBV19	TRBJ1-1	ASSRTAEAF
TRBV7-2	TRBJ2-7	ASSAGLAGPYEQY
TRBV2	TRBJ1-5	ASSNRGPLSNQPQH
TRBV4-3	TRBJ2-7	ASSQAAHRGGYEQY
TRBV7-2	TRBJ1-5	ASSLEFGASQPQH
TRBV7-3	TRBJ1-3	ASSLTPSSGNTIY
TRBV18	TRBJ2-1	ASSPKMTYNEQF
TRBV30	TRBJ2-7	AWNEVGLEQY
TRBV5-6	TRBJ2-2	ASSLGQGVAGELF
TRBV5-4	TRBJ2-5	ASSLKGQETQY
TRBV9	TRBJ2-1	ASSPRHSTYNEQF
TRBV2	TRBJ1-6	ASNPTAPSQPLALH
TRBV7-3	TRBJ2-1	ASSLGSGRDSYNEQF